Listed below are T cell receptor beta chains from one sample, sequenced in a study of shared clonotypes between healthy human individuals. Method: immunoSEQ multiplex PCR; TCRdb's copy keeps in-frame clones and lacks some. The table shows about 2.1 million clones, with 93% occurring only once. The sample taken for sequencing was naive CD8+ T cells from PBMCs. The receptors were gathered from a man aged 18 to 29 in good health. Some clones in this sample may be carry-over from other donors' samples. The CDR3 runs from the conserved cysteine through the conserved F or W. The D gene is left open where the match is weak. For some rows the clone size is stated as once, few or many, or as a class when expanded; others skip it.

size	V	D	J	DNA	CDR3
-	TRBV7-9	-	TRBJ1-2	TGTGCCAGCAGCGAACGGTATGGCTACACCTTC	CASSERYGYTF
-	TRBV9	-	TRBJ2-1	TGTGCCAGCAGCGTAGCTAATGGGGGGCTACGGAATGAGCAGTTCTTC	CASSVANGGLRNEQFF
-	TRBV5-4	TRBD2	TRBJ2-1	TGTGCCAGCAGCTCCACAGGTGCTTCTAGCGGGAGTCCCCATGAGCAGTTCTTC	CASSSTGASSGSPHEQFF
-	TRBV4-1	-	TRBJ2-7	TGCGCCAGCAGCCAAGATGCAACAGCCCCGGTCCAGTACTTC	CASSQDATAPVQYF
-	TRBV6-6	-	TRBJ1-1	TGTGCCAGCAGTTACTCGGAGGGAAGCGATGAAGCTTTCTTT	CASSYSEGSDEAFF
-	TRBV9	-	TRBJ1-1	TGTGCCAGCAGCGTATATGGTTCCGGGCCCAGAGCATCCTCTGAAGCTTTCTTT	CASSVYGSGPRASSEAFF
-	TRBV11-2	TRBD2	TRBJ2-7	TGTGCCAGCAGCTTAGCTCGTGAGCGGGAGGACTCCTACGAGCAGTACTTC	CASSLAREREDSYEQYF
once	TRBV6-6	-	TRBJ2-1	TGTGCCAGCAGCGCGGCGGGGTACAATGAGCAGTTCTTC	CASSAAGYNEQFF
-	TRBV14	TRBD1	TRBJ2-7	TGTGCCAGCAGCGACAGGGTAAGGAACGAGCAGTACTTC	CASSDRVRNEQYF
-	TRBV9	TRBD2	TRBJ2-3	TGTGCCAGCAGCCCAGGACTAGCTTTCACAGATACGCAGTATTTT	CASSPGLAFTDTQYF
-	TRBV6-5	-	TRBJ2-1	TGTGCCAGCAGTTACTCGAGAATAGAGGGCCGGGAGCAGTTCTTC	CASSYSRIEGREQFF
-	TRBV7-8	-	TRBJ2-5	TGTGCCAGCAGCCCCGGCGTAGAGACCCAGTACTTC	CASSPGVETQYF
-	TRBV19	-	TRBJ2-1	TGTGCCAGTAGTATTCGGCTACAACGCAAGTTCTTC	CASSIRLQRKFF
-	TRBV2	TRBD2	TRBJ2-7	TGTGCCAGCAGTGAAGGAGGCCCTAGCGGGAGCGAGCAGTACTTC	CASSEGGPSGSEQYF
-	TRBV7-6	TRBD2	TRBJ2-3	TGTGCCAGCAGCACATTAGCGGGAGAGTCAGATACGCAGTATTTT	CASSTLAGESDTQYF
-	TRBV9	-	TRBJ2-1	TGTGCCAGCAGCCGCCATTCCCCTGACAGCTACAATGAGCAGTTCTTC	CASSRHSPDSYNEQFF
-	TRBV7-9	-	TRBJ2-7	TGTGCCAGCAGCTCCGGGACTTCGAAGTTCCACGAGCAGTACTTC	CASSSGTSKFHEQYF
-	TRBV7-9	-	TRBJ2-7	TGTGCCAGCAGCTTAAATGCGTACGACCGGGACTCATACGAGCAGTACTTC	CASSLNAYDRDSYEQYF
-	TRBV11-3	-	TRBJ2-1	TGTGCCAGCAGCTTGGGTTCCTTCTCCTACAATGAGCAGTTCTTC	CASSLGSFSYNEQFF
-	TRBV10-3	-	TRBJ1-1	TGTGCCATCTATGATTTCGGGGGAGAGAACACTGAAGCTTTCTTT	CAIYDFGGENTEAFF
-	TRBV9	TRBD1	TRBJ2-5	TGTGCCAGCAGCGTAGCCGGGACAGGGGGAGAGACCCAGTACTTC	CASSVAGTGGETQYF
-	TRBV10-3	-	TRBJ1-5	TGTGCCATCAGTGAACCGGGGCAGCCCCAGCATTTT	CAISEPGQPQHF
-	TRBV28	TRBD1	TRBJ2-7	TGTGCCAGCAGAGCACAGCGACAGGGGGCTCGCGAGCAGTACTTC	CASRAQRQGAREQYF
-	TRBV7-9	-	TRBJ1-2	TGTGCCAGCAGAACATTCGGGCGAGAGGATGGCTACACCTTC	CASRTFGREDGYTF
-	TRBV20-1	-	TRBJ2-1	TGCAGTGCTCGTTTTCAGGCTGAGCAGTTCTTC	CSARFQAEQFF
-	TRBV6-6	-	TRBJ1-2	TGTGCCAGCAGTGAGGTGGTGAGCTATGGCTACACCTTC	CASSEVVSYGYTF
-	TRBV19	-	TRBJ2-7	TGTGCCAGTAGTATTCGGCCAGGGACGGGAAACGAGCAGTACTTC	CASSIRPGTGNEQYF
-	TRBV7-9	-	TRBJ2-7	TGTGCCAGCAGCCCGGCCGGGACTGCCTACGAGCAGTACTTC	CASSPAGTAYEQYF
once	TRBV5-6	-	TRBJ2-3	TGTGCCAGCAGCCGGGCCGCGTTGGGGAGAGGAGATACGCAGTATTTT	CASSRAALGRGDTQYF
-	TRBV6-4	TRBD1	TRBJ2-7	TGTGCCAGCAGTGACCCCTCGGAATCCAGGGGGCGGGATGACGAGCAGTACTTC	CASSDPSESRGRDDEQYF
-	TRBV29-1	-	TRBJ1-2	TGCAGCGTTGACCCCCCAGGGGAGAAGGGCTACACCTTC	CSVDPPGEKGYTF
-	TRBV5-1	-	TRBJ2-7	TGCGCCAGCAGCTTAGGACCTGAGCAGTACTTC	CASSLGPEQYF
once	TRBV15	-	TRBJ1-4	TGTGCCACCAGCAGAGATTTGGGGAGGTTCGGGGAAAAACTGTTTTTT	CATSRDLGRFGEKLFF
once	TRBV30	-	TRBJ2-1	TGTGCCTGGAACGGCGGTAACAATGAGCAGTTCTTC	CAWNGGNNEQFF
-	TRBV27	-	TRBJ2-7	TGTGCCAGCAGTCCCCTCCGGGGTCCGTACGAGCAGTACTTC	CASSPLRGPYEQYF
once	TRBV4-1	TRBD1	TRBJ2-5	TGCGCCAGCAGCCAAGTGAACGCCAGGACAGGTGAAGAGACCCAGTACTTC	CASSQVNARTGEETQYF
-	TRBV1	-	TRBJ2-3	TGCACCAGCAGCCTTCTAGCGGGAGGGAAACGCACAGATACGCAGTATTTT	CTSSLLAGGKRTDTQYF
-	TRBV5-1	-	TRBJ2-1	TGCGCCAGCAGCTTTACGGGGAGGTCCTACAATGAGCAGTTCTTC	CASSFTGRSYNEQFF
-	TRBV5-6	-	TRBJ2-1	TGTGCCAGCAGCTTGGCCGGGGTTAACAATGAGCAGTTCTTC	CASSLAGVNNEQFF
once	TRBV27	TRBD2	TRBJ2-1	TGTGCCAGCAGTTTTTTCCTAGCGGCTCATCCCAATGAGCAGTTCTTC	CASSFFLAAHPNEQFF
-	TRBV7-9	-	TRBJ1-5	TGTGCCAGCAGCCAGTCCCCGCAGGGAAATCAGCCCCAGCATTTT	CASSQSPQGNQPQHF
once	TRBV7-9	-	TRBJ2-2	TGTGCCAGCAGCTTACTCGTCATAGAGGGGACCGGGGAGCTGTTTTTT	CASSLLVIEGTGELFF